This T cell receptor (beta chain) stems from a study of shared T cell receptors in the human thymus. The CDR3 consists of 16 residues. CDR1 SGHDN and CDR2 FVKESK come from the germline V gene. Trimming cost V 4 bases and J 2 bases; bases outside gene matches: 11. Using immunoSEQ multiplex PCR, the repertoire was profiled, and TCRdb retains in-frame clones only, with some absent. The sample has hundreds of thousands of clones, 88% seen once. This sample also belongs to another study, concerning human thymus T cells. That report adds: Donors were healthy Finnish babies undergoing corrective operations for congenital heart defects. The thymus tissue came from resections taken during corrective heart surgery.

The origin of this receptor is a boy under two years old with a congenital heart defect. Material: thymocytes. The V call is TRBV14, the J call TRBJ2-7, with 7 bases aligning to TRBD2. The DNA of the CDR3 is TGTGCCAGCAGCCCCTCTAGCGGCAGCCCGACCTACGAGCAGTACTTC. Its protein is CASSPSSGSPTYEQYF.